A single T cell receptor (beta chain) is shown here with its context. Antigen unknown. Other DNA sequences within the sample encode an identical CDR3. This sample stems from a study of cytomegalovirus exposure and HLA in healthy donors. Study findings and constraints: Of the V segments, some could not be distinguished, including TRBV6-2 and TRBV6-3, and were excluded. Several top significant clusters appeared, in a later analysis, to be linked to common viral pathogens.

Vbeta (60) and Jbeta (13) primers were used in the PCR. TCRdb keeps only in-frame clones here, not all; method: immunoSEQ multiplex PCR. The sample includes about 120,000 clones, 78% seen only once; the top ten take 9.5% to 13%. Germline V gives CDR1 SGHNT, CDR2 YYREEE (reference sequence). Trimming took off 1 base at V and 6 bases at J, with 5 bases between the two ends. This CDR3 contains 12 residues. The source material was PBMCs. The source is a young man in good health and CMV-seropositive. The genes are TRBV5-4 and TRBJ1-5; no firm D call. The CDR3 reads CASSLPGQPQHF. CDR3 nucleotides: TGTGCCAGCAGCTTGCCCGGTCAGCCCCAGCATTTT.